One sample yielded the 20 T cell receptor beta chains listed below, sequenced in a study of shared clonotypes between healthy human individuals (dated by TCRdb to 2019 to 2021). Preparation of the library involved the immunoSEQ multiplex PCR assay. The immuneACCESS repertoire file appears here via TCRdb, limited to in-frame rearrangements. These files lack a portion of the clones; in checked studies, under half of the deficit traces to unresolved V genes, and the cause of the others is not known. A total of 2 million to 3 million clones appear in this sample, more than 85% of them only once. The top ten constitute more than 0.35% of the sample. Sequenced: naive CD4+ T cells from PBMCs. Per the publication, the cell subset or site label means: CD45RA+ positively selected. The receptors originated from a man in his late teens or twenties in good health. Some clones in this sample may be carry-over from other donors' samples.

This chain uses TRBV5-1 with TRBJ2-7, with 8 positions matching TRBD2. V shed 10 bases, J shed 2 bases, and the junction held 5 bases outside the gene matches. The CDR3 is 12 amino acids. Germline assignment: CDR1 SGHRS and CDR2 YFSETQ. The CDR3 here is CAVGRGPYEQYF. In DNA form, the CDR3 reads TGCGCCGTCGGGAGGGGCCCCTACGAGCAGTACTTC.

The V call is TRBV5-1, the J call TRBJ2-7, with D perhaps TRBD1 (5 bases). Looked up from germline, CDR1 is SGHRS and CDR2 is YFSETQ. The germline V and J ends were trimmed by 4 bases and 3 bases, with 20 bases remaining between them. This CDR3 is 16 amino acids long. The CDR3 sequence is CASSPVGNSGHYEQYF. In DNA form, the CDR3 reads TGCGCCAGCAGCCCTGTAGGGAACTCCGGACACTACGAGCAGTACTTC.

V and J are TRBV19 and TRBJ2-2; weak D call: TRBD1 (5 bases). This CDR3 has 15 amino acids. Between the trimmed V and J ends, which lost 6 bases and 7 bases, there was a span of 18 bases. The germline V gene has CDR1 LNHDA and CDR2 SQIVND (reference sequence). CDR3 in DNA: TGTGCCAGTAGCCCTCAGGGCAGGGATAGCGGGGAGCTGTTTTTT. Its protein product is CASSPQGRDSGELFF.

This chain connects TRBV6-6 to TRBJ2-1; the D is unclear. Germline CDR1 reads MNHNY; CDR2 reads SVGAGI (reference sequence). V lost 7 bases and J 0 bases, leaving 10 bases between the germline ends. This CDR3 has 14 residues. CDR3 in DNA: TGTGCCAGCACCCGCGGAAGCTCCTACAATGAGCAGTTCTTC. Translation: CASTRGSSYNEQFF.

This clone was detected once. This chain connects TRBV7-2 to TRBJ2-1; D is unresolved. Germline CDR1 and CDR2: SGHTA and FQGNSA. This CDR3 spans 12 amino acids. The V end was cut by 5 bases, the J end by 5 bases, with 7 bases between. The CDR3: CASSTPNNEQFF. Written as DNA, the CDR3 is TGTGCCAGCAGCACCCCGAACAATGAGCAGTTCTTC.

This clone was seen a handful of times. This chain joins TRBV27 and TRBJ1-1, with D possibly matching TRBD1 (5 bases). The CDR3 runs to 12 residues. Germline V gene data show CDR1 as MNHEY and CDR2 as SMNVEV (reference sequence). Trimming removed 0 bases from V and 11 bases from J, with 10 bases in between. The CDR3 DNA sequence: TGTGCCAGCAGTTTATCGGGGGGGAGGGCTTTCTTT. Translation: CASSLSGGRAFF.

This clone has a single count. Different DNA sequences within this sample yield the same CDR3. CDR3 protein: CASSRGGSTDTQYF. The CDR3 region has the DNA TGTGCCAGCTCACGGGGCGGTAGCACAGATACGCAGTATTTT. The chain uses TRBV18 and TRBJ2-3, with a weak D call TRBD1 (5 bases). Germline CDR1 and CDR2: KGHSH and LQKENI. Between the trimmed V and J ends, which lost 4 bases and 0 bases, there was a span of 8 bases. This CDR3 comprises 14 residues. Using reference TRBV18 and TRBJ2-3 for the parts outside the CDR3, the full variable domain is NAGVMQNPRHLVRRRGQEARLRCSPMKGHSHVYWYRQLPEEGLKFMVYLQKENIIDESGMPKERFSAEFPKEGPSILRIQQVVRGDSAAYFCASSRGGSTDTQYFGPGTRLTVL.

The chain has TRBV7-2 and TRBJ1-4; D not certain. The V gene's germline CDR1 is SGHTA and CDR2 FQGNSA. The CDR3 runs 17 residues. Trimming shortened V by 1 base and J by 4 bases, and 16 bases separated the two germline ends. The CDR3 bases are TGTGCCAGCAGCTTAGGGTCTTCGGGAGGCCGTAATGAAAAACTGTTTTTT. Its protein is CASSLGSSGGRNEKLFF.

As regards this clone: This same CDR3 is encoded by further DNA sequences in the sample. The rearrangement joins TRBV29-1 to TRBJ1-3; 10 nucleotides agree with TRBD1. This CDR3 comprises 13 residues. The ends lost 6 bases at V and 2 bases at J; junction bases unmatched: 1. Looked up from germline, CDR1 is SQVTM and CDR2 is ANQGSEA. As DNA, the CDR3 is TGCAGCGTCGGGACAGGGGCTGGAAACACCATATATTTT. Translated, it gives CSVGTGAGNTIYF.

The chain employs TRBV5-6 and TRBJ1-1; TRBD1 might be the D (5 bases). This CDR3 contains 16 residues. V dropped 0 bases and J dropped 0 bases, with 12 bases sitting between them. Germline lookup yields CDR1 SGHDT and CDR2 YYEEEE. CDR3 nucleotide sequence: TGTGCCAGCAGCTTGGGGAACAGGTTTATGAACACTGAAGCTTTCTTT. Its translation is CASSLGNRFMNTEAFF.

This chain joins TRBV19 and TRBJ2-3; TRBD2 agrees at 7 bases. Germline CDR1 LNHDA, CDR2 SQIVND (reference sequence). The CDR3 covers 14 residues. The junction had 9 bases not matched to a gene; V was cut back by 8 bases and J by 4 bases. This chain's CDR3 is CASGEGRYPDTQYF. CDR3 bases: TGTGCCAGTGGGGAGGGGAGGTACCCAGATACGCAGTATTTT.

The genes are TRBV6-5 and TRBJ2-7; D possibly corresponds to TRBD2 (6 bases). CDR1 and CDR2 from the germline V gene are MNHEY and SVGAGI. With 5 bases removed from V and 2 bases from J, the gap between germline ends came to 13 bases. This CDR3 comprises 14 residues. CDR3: CASSKRAATYEQYF. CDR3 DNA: TGTGCCAGCAGTAAGCGGGCCGCCACCTACGAGCAGTACTTC.

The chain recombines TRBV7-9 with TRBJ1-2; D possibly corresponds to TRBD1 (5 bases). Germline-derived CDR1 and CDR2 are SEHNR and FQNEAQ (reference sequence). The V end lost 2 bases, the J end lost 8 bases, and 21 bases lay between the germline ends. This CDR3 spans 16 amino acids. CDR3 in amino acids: CASSLRQGGVLEGYTF. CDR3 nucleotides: TGTGCCAGCAGCTTAAGGCAGGGCGGCGTATTAGAGGGCTACACCTTC.

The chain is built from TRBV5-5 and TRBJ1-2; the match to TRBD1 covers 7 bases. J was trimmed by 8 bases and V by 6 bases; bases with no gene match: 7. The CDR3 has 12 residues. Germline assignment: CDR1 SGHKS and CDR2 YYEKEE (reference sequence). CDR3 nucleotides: TGTGCCAGCAACTACCGGGACAGCGGCTACACCTTC. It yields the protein CASNYRDSGYTF.

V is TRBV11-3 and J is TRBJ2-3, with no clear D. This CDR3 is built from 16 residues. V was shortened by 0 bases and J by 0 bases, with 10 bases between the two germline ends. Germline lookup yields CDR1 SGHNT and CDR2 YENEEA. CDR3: CASSLDSPTSTDTQYF. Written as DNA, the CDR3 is TGTGCCAGCAGCTTAGACTCACCAACTAGCACAGATACGCAGTATTTT.

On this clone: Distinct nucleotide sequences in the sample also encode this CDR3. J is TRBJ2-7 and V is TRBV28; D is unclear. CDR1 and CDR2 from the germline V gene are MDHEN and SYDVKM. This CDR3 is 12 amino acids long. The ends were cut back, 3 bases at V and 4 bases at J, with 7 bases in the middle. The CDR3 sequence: CASSLGRYEQYF. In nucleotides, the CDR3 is TGTGCCAGCAGTTTGGGTAGATACGAGCAGTACTTC.

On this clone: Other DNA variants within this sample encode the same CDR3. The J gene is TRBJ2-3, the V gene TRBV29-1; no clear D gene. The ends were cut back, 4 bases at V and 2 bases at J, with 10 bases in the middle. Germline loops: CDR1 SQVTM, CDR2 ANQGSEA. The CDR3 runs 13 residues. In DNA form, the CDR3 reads TGCAGCGTTGTAGGCAGATACACAGATACGCAGTATTTT. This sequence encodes CSVVGRYTDTQYF.

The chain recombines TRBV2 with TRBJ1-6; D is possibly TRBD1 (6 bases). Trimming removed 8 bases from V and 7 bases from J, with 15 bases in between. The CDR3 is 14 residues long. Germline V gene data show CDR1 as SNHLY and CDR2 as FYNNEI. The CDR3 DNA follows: TGTGCCAGCGGGGCAGGGGTGAGCAATTCACCCCTCCACTTT. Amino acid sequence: CASGAGVSNSPLHF.

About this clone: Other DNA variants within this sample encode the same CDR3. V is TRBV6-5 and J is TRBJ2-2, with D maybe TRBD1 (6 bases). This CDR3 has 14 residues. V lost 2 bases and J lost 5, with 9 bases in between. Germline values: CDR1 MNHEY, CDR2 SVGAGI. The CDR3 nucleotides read TGTGCCAGCAGTTACACAGGGATTACCGGGGAGCTGTTTTTT. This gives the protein CASSYTGITGELFF.

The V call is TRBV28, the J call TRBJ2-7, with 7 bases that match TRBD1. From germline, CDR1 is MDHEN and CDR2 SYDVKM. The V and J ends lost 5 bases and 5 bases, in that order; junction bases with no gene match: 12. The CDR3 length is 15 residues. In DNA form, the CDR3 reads TGTGCCAGCAGTCTATTGATGACAGGGAAAAACGAGCAGTACTTC. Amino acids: CASSLLMTGKNEQYF.